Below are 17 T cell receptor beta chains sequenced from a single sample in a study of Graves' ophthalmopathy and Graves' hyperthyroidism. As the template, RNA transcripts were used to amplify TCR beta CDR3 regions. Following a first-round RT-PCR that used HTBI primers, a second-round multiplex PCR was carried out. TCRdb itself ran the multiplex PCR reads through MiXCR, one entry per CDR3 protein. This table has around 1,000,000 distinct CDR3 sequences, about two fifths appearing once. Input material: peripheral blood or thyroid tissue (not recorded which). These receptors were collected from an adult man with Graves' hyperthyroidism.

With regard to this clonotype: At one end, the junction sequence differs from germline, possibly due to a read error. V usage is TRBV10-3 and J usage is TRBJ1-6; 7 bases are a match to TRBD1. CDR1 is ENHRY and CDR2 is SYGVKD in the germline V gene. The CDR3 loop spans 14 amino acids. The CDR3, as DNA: TGTGCCAGCAGTGGGGACAGAGGGAATTCACTCCTCCACTTT. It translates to CASSGDRGNSLLHF.

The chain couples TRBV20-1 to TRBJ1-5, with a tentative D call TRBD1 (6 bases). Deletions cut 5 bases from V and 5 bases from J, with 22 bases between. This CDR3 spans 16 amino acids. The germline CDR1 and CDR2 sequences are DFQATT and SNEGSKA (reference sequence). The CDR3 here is CSAESSPGHLHQPQHF. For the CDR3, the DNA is TGCAGTGCTGAGAGTTCCCCGGGACATTTACATCAGCCCCAGCATTTT.

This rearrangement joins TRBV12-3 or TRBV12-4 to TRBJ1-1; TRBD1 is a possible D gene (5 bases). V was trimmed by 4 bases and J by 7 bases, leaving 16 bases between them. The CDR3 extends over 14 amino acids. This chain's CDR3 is CASSSTVPGGEAFF. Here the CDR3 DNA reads TGTGCCAGCAGTTCGACCGTTCCGGGGGGTGAAGCTTTCTTT.

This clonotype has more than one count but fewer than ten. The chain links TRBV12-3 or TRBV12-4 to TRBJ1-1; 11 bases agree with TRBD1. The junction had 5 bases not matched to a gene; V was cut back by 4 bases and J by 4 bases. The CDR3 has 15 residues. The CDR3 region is CASSSTGTGGTEAFF. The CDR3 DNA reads TGTGCCAGCAGTTCGACCGGGACAGGGGGCACTGAAGCTTTCTTT.

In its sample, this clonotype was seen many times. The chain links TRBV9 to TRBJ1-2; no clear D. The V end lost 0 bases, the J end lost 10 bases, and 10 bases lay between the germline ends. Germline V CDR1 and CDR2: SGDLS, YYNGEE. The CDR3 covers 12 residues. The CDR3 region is CASSVDGRFYTF. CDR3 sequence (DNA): TGTGCCAGCAGCGTAGATGGCAGGTTCTACACCTTC.

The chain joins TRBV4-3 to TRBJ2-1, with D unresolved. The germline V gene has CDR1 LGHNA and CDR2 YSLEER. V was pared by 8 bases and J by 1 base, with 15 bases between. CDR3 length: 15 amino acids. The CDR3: CASLDYDRSYNEQFF. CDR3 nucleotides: TGCGCCAGCCTCGATTACGACCGATCCTACAATGAGCAGTTCTTC.

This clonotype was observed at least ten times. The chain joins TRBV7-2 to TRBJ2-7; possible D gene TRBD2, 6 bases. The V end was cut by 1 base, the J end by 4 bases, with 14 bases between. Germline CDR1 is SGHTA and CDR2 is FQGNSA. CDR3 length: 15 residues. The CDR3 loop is CASSLGPGVGYEQYF. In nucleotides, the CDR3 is TGTGCCAGCAGCTTAGGTCCGGGAGTAGGATACGAGCAGTACTTC.

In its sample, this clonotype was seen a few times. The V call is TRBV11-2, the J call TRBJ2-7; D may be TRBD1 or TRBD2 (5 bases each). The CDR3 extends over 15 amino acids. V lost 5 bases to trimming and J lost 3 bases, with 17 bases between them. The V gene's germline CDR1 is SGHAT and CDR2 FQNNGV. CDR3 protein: CASSQKSGDLYEQYF. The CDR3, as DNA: TGTGCCAGCAGCCAAAAATCCGGGGACCTCTACGAGCAGTACTTC.

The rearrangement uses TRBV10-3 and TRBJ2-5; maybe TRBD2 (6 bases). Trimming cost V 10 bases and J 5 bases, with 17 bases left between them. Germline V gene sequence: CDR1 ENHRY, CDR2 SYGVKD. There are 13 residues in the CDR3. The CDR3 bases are TGTGCCACGAGGGGCGGGAATCAGGAGACCCAGTACTTC. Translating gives CATRGGNQETQYF.

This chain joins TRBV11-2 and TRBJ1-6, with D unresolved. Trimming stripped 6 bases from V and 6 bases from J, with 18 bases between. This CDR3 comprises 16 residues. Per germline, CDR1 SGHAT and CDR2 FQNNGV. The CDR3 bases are TGTGCCAGCAGAGAGCGGGGAGGCAGGATTAATTCACCCCTCCACTTT. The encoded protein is CASRERGGRINSPLHF.

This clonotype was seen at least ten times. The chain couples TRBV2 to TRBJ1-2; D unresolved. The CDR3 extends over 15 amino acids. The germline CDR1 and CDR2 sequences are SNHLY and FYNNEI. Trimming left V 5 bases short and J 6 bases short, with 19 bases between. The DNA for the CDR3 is TGTGCCAGCAGTCATCCGGGAAATATGAGGGATGGCTACACCTTC. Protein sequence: CASSHPGNMRDGYTF.

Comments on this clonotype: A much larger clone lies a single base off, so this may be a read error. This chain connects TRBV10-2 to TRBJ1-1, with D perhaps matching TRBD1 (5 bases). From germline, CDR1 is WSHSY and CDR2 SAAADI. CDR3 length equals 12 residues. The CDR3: CASSKGITEASF. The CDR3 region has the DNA TGCGCCAGCTCAAAGGGGATCACTGAAGCTTCCTTT.

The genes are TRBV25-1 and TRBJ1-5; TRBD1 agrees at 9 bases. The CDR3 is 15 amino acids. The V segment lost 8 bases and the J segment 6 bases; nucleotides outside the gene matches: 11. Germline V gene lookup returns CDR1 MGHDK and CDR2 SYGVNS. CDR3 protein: CASARQGVSIQPQHF. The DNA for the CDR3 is TGTGCCAGCGCCAGACAGGGGGTTAGTATTCAGCCCCAGCATTTT.

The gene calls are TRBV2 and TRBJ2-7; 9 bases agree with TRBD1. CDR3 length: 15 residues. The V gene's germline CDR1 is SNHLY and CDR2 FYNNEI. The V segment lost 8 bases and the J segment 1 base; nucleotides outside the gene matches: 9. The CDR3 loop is CASRWDREASYEQYF. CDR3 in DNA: TGTGCCAGCCGATGGGACAGGGAAGCTTCCTACGAGCAGTACTTC.

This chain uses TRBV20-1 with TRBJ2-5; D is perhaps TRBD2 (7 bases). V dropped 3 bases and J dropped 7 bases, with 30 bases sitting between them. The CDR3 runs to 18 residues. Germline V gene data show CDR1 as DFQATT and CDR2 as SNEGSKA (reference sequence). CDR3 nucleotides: TGCAGTGCTAGCCCCGTTTTAGGGGGGACGAGCGGGATGAGGACCCAGTACTTC. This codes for CSASPVLGGTSGMRTQYF.

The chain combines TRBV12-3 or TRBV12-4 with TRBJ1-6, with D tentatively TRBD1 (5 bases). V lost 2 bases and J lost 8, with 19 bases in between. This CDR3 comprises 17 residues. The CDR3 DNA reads TGTGCCAGCAGTTTAATGACAGCCCGAATTAAGGATTCACCCCTCCACTTT. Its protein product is CASSLMTARIKDSPLHF.

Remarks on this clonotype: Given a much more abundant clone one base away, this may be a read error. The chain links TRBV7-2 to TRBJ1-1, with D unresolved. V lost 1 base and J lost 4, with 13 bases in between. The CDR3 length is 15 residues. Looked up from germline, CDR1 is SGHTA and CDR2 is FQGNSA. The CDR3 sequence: CASSLGAWGRTEAFF. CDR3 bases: TGTGCCAGCAGCTTAGGGGCGTGGGGTCGCACTGAAGCTTTCTTT. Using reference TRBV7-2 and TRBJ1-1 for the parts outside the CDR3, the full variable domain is GAGVSQSPSNKVTEKGKDVELRCDPISGHTALYWYRQSLGQGLEFLIYFQGNSAPDKSGLPSDRFSAERTGGSVSTLTIQRTQQEDSAVYLCASSLGAWGRTEAFFGQGTRLTVV.